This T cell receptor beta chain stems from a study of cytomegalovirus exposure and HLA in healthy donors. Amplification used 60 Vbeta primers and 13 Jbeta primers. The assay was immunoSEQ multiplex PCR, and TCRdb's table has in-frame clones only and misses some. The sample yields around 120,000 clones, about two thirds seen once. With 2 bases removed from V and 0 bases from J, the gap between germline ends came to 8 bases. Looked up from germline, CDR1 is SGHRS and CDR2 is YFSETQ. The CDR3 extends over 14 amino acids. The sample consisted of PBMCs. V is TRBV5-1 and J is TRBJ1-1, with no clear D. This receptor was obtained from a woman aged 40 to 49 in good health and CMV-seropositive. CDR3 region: CASSLEGMNTEAFF. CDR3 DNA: TGCGCCAGCAGCTTAGAGGGTATGAACACTGAAGCTTTCTTT.